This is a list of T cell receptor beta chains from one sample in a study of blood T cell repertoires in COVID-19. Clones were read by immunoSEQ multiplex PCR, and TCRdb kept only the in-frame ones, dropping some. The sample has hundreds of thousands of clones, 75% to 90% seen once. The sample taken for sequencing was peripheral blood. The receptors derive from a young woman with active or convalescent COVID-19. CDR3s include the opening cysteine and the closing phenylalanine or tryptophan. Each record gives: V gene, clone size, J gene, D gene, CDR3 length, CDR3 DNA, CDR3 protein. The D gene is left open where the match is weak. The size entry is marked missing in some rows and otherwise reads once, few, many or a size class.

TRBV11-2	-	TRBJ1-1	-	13	TGTGCCAGCAGCTTAGGAGGGGAGGGTGTAGCTTTCTTT	CASSLGGEGVAFF
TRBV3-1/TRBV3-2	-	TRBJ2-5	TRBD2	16	TGTGCCAGCAGCCAAGATCGTCTAGCGGGGGGCCGGGCCCAGTACTTC	CASSQDRLAGGRAQYF
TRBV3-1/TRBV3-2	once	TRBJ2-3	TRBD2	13	TGTGCCAGCAGCCGGACTAGCGGGAGGGCGCAGTATTTT	CASSRTSGRAQYF
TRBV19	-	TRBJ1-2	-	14	TGTGCCAGTAGTAGGTCCGGTTTTAACTATGGCTACACCTTC	CASSRSGFNYGYTF
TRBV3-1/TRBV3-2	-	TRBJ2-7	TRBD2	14	TGTGCCAGCAGCCAACCAGCGGGGGTCTACGAGCAGTACTTC	CASSQPAGVYEQYF
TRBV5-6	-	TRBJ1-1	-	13	TGTGCCAGCAGCCTGGCGGGGGTGCCTGAAGCTTTCTTT	CASSLAGVPEAFF
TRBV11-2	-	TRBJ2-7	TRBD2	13	TGTGCCAGCTCCAAAGCGGGGGCCTACGAGCAGTACTTC	CASSKAGAYEQYF
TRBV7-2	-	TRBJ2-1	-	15	TGTGCCAGCAGCCCGGCCCAGCGATCCTACAATGAGCAGTTCTTC	CASSPAQRSYNEQFF
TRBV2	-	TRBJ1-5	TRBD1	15	TGTGCCAGCAGTGCGGGACAGTATAGCAATCAGCCCCAGCATTTT	CASSAGQYSNQPQHF
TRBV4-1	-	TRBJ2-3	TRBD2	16	TGCGCCAGCAGCCGCACTAGCGGGGGCTTCACAGATACGCAGTATTTT	CASSRTSGGFTDTQYF
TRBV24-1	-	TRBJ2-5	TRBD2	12	TGTGCCACCAGTGGCGGGGGGGAGACCCAGTACTTC	CATSGGGETQYF
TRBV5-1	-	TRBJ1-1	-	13	TGCGCCAGCAGCTTAGCGTGGGGACTTGAAGCTTTCTTT	CASSLAWGLEAFF
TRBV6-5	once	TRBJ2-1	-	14	TGTGCCAGCAGTTACGAGGGAGTCGACAATGAGCAGTTCTTC	CASSYEGVDNEQFF
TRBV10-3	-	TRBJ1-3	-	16	TGTGCCATCAGTGACCCGCGGACAGCCTCTGGAAACACCATATATTTT	CAISDPRTASGNTIYF
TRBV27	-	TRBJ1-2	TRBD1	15	TGTGCCAGCAGTTTGGTCGGGACAGGTAACTATGGCTACACCTTC	CASSLVGTGNYGYTF
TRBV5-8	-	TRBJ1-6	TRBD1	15	TGTGCCAGCAGCTGGGGACAGGGTTATAATTCACCCCTCCACTTT	CASSWGQGYNSPLHF
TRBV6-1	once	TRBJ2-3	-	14	TGTGCCAGCAGTACCCTCCGGGGCACAGATACGCAGTATTTT	CASSTLRGTDTQYF
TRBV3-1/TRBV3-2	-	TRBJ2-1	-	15	TGTGCCAGCAGCCCCCCTCGAGTCGTATACAATGAGCAGTTCTTC	CASSPPRVVYNEQFF
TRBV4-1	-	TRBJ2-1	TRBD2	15	TGCGCCAGCAGCGTCGGACTAGCGGGAGAAAATGAGCAGTTCTTC	CASSVGLAGENEQFF
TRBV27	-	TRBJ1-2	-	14	TGTGCCAGCAGTGCGATTGGGCCTAACTATGGCTACACCTTC	CASSAIGPNYGYTF
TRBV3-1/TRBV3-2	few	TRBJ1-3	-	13	TGTGCCAGCAGCCAATTTCTAGGAAACACCATATATTTT	CASSQFLGNTIYF
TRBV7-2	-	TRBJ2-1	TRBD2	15	TGTGCCAGCAGCTTATTCCAGCGGGGCGGTGGGGAGCAGTTCTTC	CASSLFQRGGGEQFF
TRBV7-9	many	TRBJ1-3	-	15	TGTGCCAGCAGCTCGACAACGGGGTTGGGAAACACCATATATTTT	CASSSTTGLGNTIYF
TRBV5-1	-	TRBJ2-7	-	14	TGCGCCAGCAGCAACGGTGGGGGGGCCGACGAGCAGTACTTC	CASSNGGGADEQYF
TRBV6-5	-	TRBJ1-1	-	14	TGTGCCAGCATATCCCGACAAGGGAACACTGAAGCTTTCTTT	CASISRQGNTEAFF
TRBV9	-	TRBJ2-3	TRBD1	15	TGTGCCAGCAGTGAGACAGGGGGTAGCACAGATACGCAGTATTTT	CASSETGGSTDTQYF
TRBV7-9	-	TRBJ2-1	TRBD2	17	TGTGCCAGCAGCTCCGGACTAGCGGGAGCCTCCTACAATGAGCAGTTCTTC	CASSSGLAGASYNEQFF
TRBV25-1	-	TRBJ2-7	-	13	TGTGCCAGCAGTGGGGTTAAGGGAGGCGAGCAGTACTTC	CASSGVKGGEQYF
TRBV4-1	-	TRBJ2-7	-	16	TGCGCCAGCAGCCAAGAAGGAAGCGGACGAGGCTACGAGCAGTACTTC	CASSQEGSGRGYEQYF
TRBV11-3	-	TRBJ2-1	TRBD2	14	TGTGCCAGCAGCTCTAGCGGGACATACAATGAGCAGTTCTTC	CASSSSGTYNEQFF
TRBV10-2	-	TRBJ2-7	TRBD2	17	TGCGCCAGCAATGACCACGCCGGGACTAGCGGGACCTACGAGCAGTACTTC	CASNDHAGTSGTYEQYF
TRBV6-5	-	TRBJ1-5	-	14	TGTGCCAGCAGTAGGGGAGGGCCTCTCCAGCCCCAGCATTTT	CASSRGGPLQPQHF
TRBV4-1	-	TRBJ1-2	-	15	TGCGCCAGCAGCCAAGATCGGGGGGCAGGGAACGGCTACACCTTC	CASSQDRGAGNGYTF
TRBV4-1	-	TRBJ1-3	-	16	TGCGCCAGCAGCCGACTTGGCGAGAGCTCTGGAAACACCATATATTTT	CASSRLGESSGNTIYF
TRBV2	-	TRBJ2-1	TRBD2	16	TGTGCCAGCAGTCCTTGGGGGGGGACCCCCGGGAATGAGCAGTTCTTC	CASSPWGGTPGNEQFF
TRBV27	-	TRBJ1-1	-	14	TGTGCCAGCAGCTACGAGGGGGTGGGCACTGAAGCTTTCTTT	CASSYEGVGTEAFF
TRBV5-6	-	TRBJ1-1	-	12	TGTGCCAGCAGTTTTAGGAACACTGAAGCTTTCTTT	CASSFRNTEAFF
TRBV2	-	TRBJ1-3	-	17	TGTGCCAGCAGCGGGAGGCAGGGGCATTCCTCTGGAAACACCATATATTTT	CASSGRQGHSSGNTIYF
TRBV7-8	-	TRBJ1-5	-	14	TGTGCCAGCAGCTTCCGAGGGGGAGGGCAGCCCCAGCATTTT	CASSFRGGGQPQHF
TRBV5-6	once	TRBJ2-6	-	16	TGTGCCAGCAGCAGGGCGGGGCTCACTGGGGCCAACGTCCTGACTTTC	CASSRAGLTGANVLTF
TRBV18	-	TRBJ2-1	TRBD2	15	TGTGCCAGCTCACCCGGGACTAGCGGGGGGGTCGAGCAGTTCTTC	CASSPGTSGGVEQFF
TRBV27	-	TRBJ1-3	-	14	TGTGCCAGCAGACCAGGACAGACTGGAAACACCATATATTTT	CASRPGQTGNTIYF
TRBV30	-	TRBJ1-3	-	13	TGTGCCTGGTCGAGAGTCTCTGGAAACACCATATATTTT	CAWSRVSGNTIYF
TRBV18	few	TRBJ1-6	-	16	TGTGCCAGCTCACCACAGACATTCTTGGAATTAGGTTCCCTCCACTTT	CASSPQTFLELGSLHF
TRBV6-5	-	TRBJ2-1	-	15	TGTGCCAGCAGTTACTCAGGGGCATCCTACAATGAGCAGTTCTTC	CASSYSGASYNEQFF
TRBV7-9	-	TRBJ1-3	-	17	TGTGCCAGCAGCCCCAGTCCAAGCGGGGGTAAAAGAAACACCATATATTTT	CASSPSPSGGKRNTIYF
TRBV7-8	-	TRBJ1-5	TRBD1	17	TGTGCCAGCAGCCAGAATTCGAGACAGGGAAGCAATCAGCCCCAGCATTTT	CASSQNSRQGSNQPQHF
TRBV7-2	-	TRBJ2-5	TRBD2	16	TGTGCCAGCAGCTTAGCTGGGGGGACTACACAAGAGACCCAGTACTTC	CASSLAGGTTQETQYF
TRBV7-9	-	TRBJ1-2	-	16	TGTGCCAGCAGCCCGCCTTTAAGGACAGAGGGCTATGGCTACACCTTC	CASSPPLRTEGYGYTF
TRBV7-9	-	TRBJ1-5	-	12	TGTGCCAGCAGCCTAGCCGATCAGCCCCAGCATTTT	CASSLADQPQHF
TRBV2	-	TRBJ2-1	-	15	TGTGCCAGCAGTGTTGACATCGGGGGCTACAATGAGCAGTTCTTC	CASSVDIGGYNEQFF
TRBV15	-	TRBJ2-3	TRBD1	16	TGTGCCACCAGCAGATTACAGGGGGCGCCCACAGATACGCAGTATTTT	CATSRLQGAPTDTQYF
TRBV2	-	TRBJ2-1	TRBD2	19	TGTGCCAGCAGTCGTCTAGCGGGAGGATCGTTTGGCACCAACAATGAGCAGTTCTTC	CASSRLAGGSFGTNNEQFF